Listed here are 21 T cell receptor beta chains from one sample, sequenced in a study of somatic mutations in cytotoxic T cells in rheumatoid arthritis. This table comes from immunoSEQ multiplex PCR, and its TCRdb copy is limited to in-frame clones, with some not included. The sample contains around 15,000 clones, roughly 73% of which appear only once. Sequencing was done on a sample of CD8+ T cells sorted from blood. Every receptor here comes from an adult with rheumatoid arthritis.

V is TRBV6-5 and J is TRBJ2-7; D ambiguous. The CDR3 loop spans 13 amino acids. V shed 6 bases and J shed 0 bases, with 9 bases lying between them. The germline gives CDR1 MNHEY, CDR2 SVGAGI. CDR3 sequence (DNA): TGTGCCAGCAGCTTTAACCCCTCCTACGAGCAGTACTTC. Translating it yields CASSFNPSYEQYF.

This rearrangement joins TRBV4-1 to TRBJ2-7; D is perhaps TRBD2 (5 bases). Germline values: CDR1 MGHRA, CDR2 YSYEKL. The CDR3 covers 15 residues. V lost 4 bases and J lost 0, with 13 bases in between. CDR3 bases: TGCGCCAGCAGCCCGTCGACGGGGTTCTCCTACGAGCAGTACTTC. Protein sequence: CASSPSTGFSYEQYF.

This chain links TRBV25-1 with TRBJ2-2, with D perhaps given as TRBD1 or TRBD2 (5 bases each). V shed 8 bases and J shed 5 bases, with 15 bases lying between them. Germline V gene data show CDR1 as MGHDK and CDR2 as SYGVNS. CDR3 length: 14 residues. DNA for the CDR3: TGTGCCAGCGAGGCAGGGACCTTAACCGGGGAGCTGTTTTTT. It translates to CASEAGTLTGELFF.

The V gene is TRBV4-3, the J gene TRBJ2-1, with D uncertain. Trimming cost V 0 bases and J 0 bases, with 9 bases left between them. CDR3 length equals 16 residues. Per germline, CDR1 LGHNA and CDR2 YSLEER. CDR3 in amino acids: CASSQDQASSYNEQFF. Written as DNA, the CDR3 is TGCGCCAGCAGCCAAGATCAAGCCAGCTCCTACAATGAGCAGTTCTTC.

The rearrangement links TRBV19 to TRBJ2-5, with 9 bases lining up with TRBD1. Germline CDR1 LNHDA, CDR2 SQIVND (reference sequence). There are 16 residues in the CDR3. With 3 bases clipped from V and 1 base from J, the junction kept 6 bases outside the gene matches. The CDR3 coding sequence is TGTGCCAGTAGTATGGGGGACAGGGTCGCCCAAGAGACCCAGTACTTC. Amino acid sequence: CASSMGDRVAQETQYF. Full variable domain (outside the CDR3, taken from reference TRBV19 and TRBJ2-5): DGGITQSPKYLFRKEGQNVTLSCEQNLNHDAMYWYRQDPGQGLRLIYYSQIVNDFQKGDIAEGYSVSREKKESFPLTVTSAQKNPTAFYLCASSMGDRVAQETQYFGPGTRLLVL.

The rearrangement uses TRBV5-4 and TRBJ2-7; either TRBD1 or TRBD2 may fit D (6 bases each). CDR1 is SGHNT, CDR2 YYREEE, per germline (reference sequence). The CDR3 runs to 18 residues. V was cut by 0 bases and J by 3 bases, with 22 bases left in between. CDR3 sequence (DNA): TGTGCCAGCAGCTTGGGGGGGGCTGGGGGCGCTTGGAGCTACGAGCAGTACTTC. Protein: CASSLGGAGGAWSYEQYF.

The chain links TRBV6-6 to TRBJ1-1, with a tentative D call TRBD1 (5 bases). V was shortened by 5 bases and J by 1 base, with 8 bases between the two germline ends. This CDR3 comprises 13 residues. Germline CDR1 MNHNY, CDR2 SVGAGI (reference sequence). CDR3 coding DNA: TGTGCCAGCAGTAAGGGGTGGAACACTGAAGCTTTCTTT. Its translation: CASSKGWNTEAFF.

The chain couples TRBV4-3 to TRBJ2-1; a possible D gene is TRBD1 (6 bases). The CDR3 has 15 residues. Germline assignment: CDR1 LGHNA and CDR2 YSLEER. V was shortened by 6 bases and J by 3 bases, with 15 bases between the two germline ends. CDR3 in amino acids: CASRRTRDNYNEQFF. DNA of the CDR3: TGCGCCAGCAGACGCACTCGGGACAACTACAATGAGCAGTTCTTC.

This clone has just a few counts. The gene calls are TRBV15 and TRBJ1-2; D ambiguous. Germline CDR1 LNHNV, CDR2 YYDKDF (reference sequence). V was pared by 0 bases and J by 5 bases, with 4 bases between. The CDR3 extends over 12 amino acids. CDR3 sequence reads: CATSRDRYGYTF. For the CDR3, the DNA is TGTGCCACCAGCAGAGATAGGTATGGCTACACCTTC. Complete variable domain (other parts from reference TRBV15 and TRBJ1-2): DAMVIQNPRYQVTQFGKPVTLSCSQTLNHNVMYWYQQKSSQAPKLLFHYYDKDFNNEADTPDNFQSRRPNTSFCFLDIRSPGLGDTAMYLCATSRDRYGYTFGSGTRLTVV.

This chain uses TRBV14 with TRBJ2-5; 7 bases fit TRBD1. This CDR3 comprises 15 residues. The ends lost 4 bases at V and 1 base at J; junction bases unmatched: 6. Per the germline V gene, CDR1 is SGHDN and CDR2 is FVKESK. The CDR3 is CASSPGQTSQETQYF. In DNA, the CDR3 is TGTGCCAGCAGCCCGGGACAGACCTCCCAAGAGACCCAGTACTTC.

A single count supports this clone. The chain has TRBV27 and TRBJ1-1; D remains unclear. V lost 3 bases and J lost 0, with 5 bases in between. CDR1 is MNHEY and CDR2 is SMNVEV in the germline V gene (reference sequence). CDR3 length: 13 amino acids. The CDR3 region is CASSLQLNTEAFF. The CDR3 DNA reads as TGTGCCAGCAGTTTGCAACTGAACACTGAAGCTTTCTTT.

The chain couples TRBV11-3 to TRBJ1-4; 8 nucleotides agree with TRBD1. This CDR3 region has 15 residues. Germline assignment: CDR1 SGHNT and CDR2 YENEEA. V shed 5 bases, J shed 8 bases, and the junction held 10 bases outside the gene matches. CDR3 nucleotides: TGTGCCAGCAGCCAGGGGGCCGTCGGAGGGGAAAAACTGTTTTTT. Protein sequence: CASSQGAVGGEKLFF. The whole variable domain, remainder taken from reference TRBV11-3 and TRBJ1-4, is EAGVVQSPRYKIIEKKQPVAFWCNPISGHNTLYWYLQNLGQGPELLIRYENEEAVDDSQLPKDRFSAERLKGVDSTLKIQPAELGDSAVYLCASSQGAVGGEKLFFGSGTQLSVL.

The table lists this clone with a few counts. CDR3 loop: CASSPSDRGSSYEQYF. The DNA for the CDR3 is TGTGCCAGCAGCCCTTCGGACAGGGGAAGCTCCTACGAGCAGTACTTC. The chain employs TRBV7-9 and TRBJ2-7; 9 positions match TRBD1. The CDR3 covers 16 residues. With 5 bases clipped from V and 0 bases from J, the junction kept 8 bases outside the gene matches. CDR1 SEHNR and CDR2 FQNEAQ come from the germline V gene (reference sequence).

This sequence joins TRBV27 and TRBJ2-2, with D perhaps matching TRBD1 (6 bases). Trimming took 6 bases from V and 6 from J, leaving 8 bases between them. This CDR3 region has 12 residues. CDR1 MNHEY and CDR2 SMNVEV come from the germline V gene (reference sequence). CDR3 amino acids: CASRYRAGELFF. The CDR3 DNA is TGTGCCAGCAGATACAGGGCCGGGGAGCTGTTTTTT.

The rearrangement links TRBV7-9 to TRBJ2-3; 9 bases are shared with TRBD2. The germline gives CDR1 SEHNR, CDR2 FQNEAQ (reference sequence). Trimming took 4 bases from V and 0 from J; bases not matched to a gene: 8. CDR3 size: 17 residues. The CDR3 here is CASSWVTSGTSTDTQYF. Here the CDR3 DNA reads TGTGCCAGCAGCTGGGTGACTAGCGGAACTAGCACAGATACGCAGTATTTT.

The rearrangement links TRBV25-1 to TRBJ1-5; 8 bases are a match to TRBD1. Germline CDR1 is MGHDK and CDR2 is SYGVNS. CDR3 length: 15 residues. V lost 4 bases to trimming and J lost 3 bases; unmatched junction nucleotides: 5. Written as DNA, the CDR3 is TGTGCCAGCAGTGCCCCAGGGGGCTTCAATCAGCCCCAGCATTTT. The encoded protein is CASSAPGGFNQPQHF.

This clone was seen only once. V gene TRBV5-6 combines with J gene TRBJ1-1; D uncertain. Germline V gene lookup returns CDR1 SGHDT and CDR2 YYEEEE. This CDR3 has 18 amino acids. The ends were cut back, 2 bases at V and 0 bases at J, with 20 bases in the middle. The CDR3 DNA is TGTGCCAGCAGCTTCAGTGAGGGCCACGGCTATATGAACACTGAAGCTTTCTTT. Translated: CASSFSEGHGYMNTEAFF.

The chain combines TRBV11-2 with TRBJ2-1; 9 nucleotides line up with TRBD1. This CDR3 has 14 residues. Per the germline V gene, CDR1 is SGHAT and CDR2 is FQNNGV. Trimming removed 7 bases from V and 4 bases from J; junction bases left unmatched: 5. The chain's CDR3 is CASTPGQGYNEQFF. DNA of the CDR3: TGTGCCAGCACCCCGGGACAGGGATACAATGAGCAGTTCTTC.

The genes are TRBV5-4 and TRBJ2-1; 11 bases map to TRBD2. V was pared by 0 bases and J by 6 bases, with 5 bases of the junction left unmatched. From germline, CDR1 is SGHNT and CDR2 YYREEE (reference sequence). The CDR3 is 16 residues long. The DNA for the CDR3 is TGTGCCAGCAGCTTGGAGGAGGGACTAGCGGCCAATGAGCAGTTCTTC. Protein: CASSLEEGLAANEQFF.

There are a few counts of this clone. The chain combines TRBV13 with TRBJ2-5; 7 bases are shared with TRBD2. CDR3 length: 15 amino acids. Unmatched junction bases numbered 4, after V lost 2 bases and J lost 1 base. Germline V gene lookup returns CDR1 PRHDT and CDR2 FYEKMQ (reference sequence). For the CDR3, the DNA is TGTGCCAGCAGCTTACTGGGGGAGGGCCAAGAGACCCAGTACTTC. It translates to CASSLLGEGQETQYF.

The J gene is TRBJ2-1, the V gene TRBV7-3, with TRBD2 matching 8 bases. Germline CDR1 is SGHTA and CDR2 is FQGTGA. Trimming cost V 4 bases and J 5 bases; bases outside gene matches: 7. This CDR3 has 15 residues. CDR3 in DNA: TGTGCCAGCAGCTCCGGGGGTAGCGGGAACAATGAGCAGTTCTTC. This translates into CASSSGGSGNNEQFF.